The 26 T cell receptor beta chains below come from one sample, sequenced in a study of technical replicates of blood from a handful of donors. Libraries were prepared by immunoSEQ multiplex PCR; TCRdb keeps only in-frame clonotypes and omits some of them. The profile shows 75,000 to 100,000 clones, roughly 94% of them singletons. Sequenced sample: T cells isolated from PBMCs. All receptors derive from a human donor in good health.

This chain uses TRBV2 with TRBJ1-4; D is unclear. Germline-derived CDR1 and CDR2 are SNHLY and FYNNEI. CDR3 length: 13 residues. V was cut by 4 bases and J by 5 bases, with 8 bases left in between. This CDR3 is CASSVETNEKLFF. The CDR3 DNA reads as TGTGCCAGCAGTGTTGAGACAAATGAAAAACTGTTTTTT.

The chain carries TRBV7-9 and TRBJ2-2, with D perhaps TRBD1 (5 bases). The germline CDR1 and CDR2 sequences are SEHNR and FQNEAQ (reference sequence). Trimming took off 10 bases at V and 8 bases at J, with 11 bases between the two ends. The CDR3 contains 11 residues. The CDR3 loop reads CATTGLGELFF. The CDR3 nucleotides read TGTGCCACCACAGGTCTGGGGGAGCTGTTTTTT.

The CDR3: CASSLTGTGVWMNTEAFF. DNA for the CDR3: TGTGCCAGCAGCTTAACCGGGACAGGGGTTTGGATGAACACTGAAGCTTTCTTT. The chain uses TRBV7-2 and TRBJ1-1, with 10 positions matching TRBD1. The CDR3 extends over 18 amino acids. Trimming took 2 bases from V and 0 from J; bases not matched to a gene: 9. Germline CDR1 and CDR2: SGHTA and FQGNSA.

The rearrangement links TRBV7-9 to TRBJ2-3; D is possibly TRBD1 (7 bases). V was pared by 4 bases and J by 2 bases, with 22 bases between. This CDR3 has 18 amino acids. In germline, CDR1 is SEHNR, CDR2 FQNEAQ (reference sequence). This CDR3 is CASSSDRLGKGLTDTQYF. CDR3 DNA sequence: TGTGCCAGCAGCTCGGACAGGCTTGGTAAGGGACTCACAGATACGCAGTATTTT.

The J gene is TRBJ2-7, the V gene TRBV20-1, with D possibly matching TRBD2 (5 bases). The ends were cut back, 6 bases at V and 4 bases at J, with 10 bases in the middle. CDR3 length: 11 residues. Germline assignment: CDR1 DFQATT and CDR2 SNEGSKA (reference sequence). The DNA for the CDR3 is TGCAGTGCAGTAACTAGTTACGAGCAGTACTTC. Residues: CSAVTSYEQYF.

The chain joins TRBV28 to TRBJ2-5; 13 positions match TRBD2. CDR1 MDHEN and CDR2 SYDVKM come from the germline V gene. V lost 4 bases to trimming and J lost 5 bases; unmatched junction nucleotides: 7. The CDR3 runs to 16 residues. CDR3 loop: CASSSYETSGRETQYF. CDR3 sequence (DNA): TGTGCCAGCAGTTCCTATGAGACTAGCGGGAGGGAGACCCAGTACTTC.

The genes are TRBV11-3 and TRBJ2-5; 8 bases are a match to TRBD2. The germline CDR1 and CDR2 sequences are SGHNT and YENEEA. This CDR3 has 15 residues. The trim removed 1 base at V and 2 bases at J, leaving 3 bases unmatched. The CDR3 DNA reads as TGTGCCAGCAGCTTAGGAGGACTAGCACAAGAGACCCAGTACTTC. Translating it yields CASSLGGLAQETQYF.

This chain connects TRBV19 to TRBJ2-2; 10 nucleotides match TRBD1. CDR3 length: 14 residues. Trimming at V came to 5 bases and at J to 3 bases, leaving 0 bases not matched to a gene. Germline V CDR1 and CDR2: LNHDA, SQIVND (reference sequence). The CDR3 sequence is CASSDRGHTGELFF. The CDR3 bases are TGTGCCAGTAGTGACAGGGGGCACACCGGGGAGCTGTTTTTT.

The chain couples TRBV11-2 to TRBJ1-1, with a tentative D call TRBD1 (6 bases). The V end lost 7 bases, the J end lost 2 bases, and 11 bases lay between the germline ends. This CDR3 has 13 residues. Germline-derived CDR1 and CDR2 are SGHAT and FQNNGV. The CDR3: CASMTGTNTEAFF. CDR3 DNA sequence: TGTGCCAGCATGACAGGTACTAACACTGAAGCTTTCTTT.

The chain carries TRBV29-1 and TRBJ2-3; 8 nucleotides match TRBD2. The length of the CDR3 is 14 residues. V gave up 6 bases and J gave up 3 bases; unmatched junction bases: 8. CDR1 SQVTM and CDR2 ANQGSEA come from the germline V gene. CDR3 protein: CSVAGTSITDTQYF. The CDR3 DNA is TGCAGCGTCGCCGGGACTAGTATAACAGATACGCAGTATTTT.

This sequence joins TRBV2 and TRBJ1-1; weak D call: TRBD1 (6 bases). Trimming took 6 bases from V and 8 from J, leaving 19 bases between them. CDR1 SNHLY and CDR2 FYNNEI come from the germline V gene. The CDR3 length is 14 residues. The CDR3 reads CASSNYREGSEAFF. Written as DNA, the CDR3 is TGTGCCAGCAGCAATTACAGGGAGGGCTCAGAAGCTTTCTTT.

The genes are TRBV18 and TRBJ2-7, with D perhaps TRBD1 (6 bases). V lost 3 bases to trimming and J lost 2 bases, with 14 bases between them. This CDR3 is built from 15 residues. CDR1 is KGHSH, CDR2 LQKENI, per germline. CDR3 DNA: TGTGCCAGCTCACCGGGACCGGGACAAGCCTACGAGCAGTACTTC. Residues: CASSPGPGQAYEQYF.

The table lists this clone with a count of one. This rearrangement joins TRBV19 to TRBJ1-4; possible D gene TRBD1, 5 bases. From germline, CDR1 is LNHDA and CDR2 SQIVND (reference sequence). The CDR3 has 15 residues. V was shortened by 8 bases and J by 0 bases, with 13 bases between the two germline ends. CDR3 in DNA: TGTGCCAGTCAAAGGGGCGGTGCAACTAATGAAAAACTGTTTTTT. Its translation is CASQRGGATNEKLFF.

This sequence joins TRBV30 and TRBJ1-2, with TRBD1 matching 8 bases. Germline trimming cut 2 bases from V and 3 bases from J; bases unmatched to any gene: 2. There are 13 residues in the CDR3. The germline V gene encodes CDR1 GTSNPN and CDR2 SVGIG (reference sequence). The CDR3 here is CAWSLQGDYGYTF. Here the CDR3 DNA reads TGTGCCTGGAGTTTACAGGGGGACTATGGCTACACCTTC.

The gene calls are TRBV30 and TRBJ2-3; 11 bases are a match to TRBD2. V shed 1 base, J shed 3 bases, and the junction held 0 bases outside the gene matches. The germline V gene has CDR1 GTSNPN and CDR2 SVGIG (reference sequence). This CDR3 region has 14 residues. The CDR3 coding sequence is TGTGCCTGGAGTGGGACTAGCGGGACAGATACGCAGTATTTT. Amino acids: CAWSGTSGTDTQYF.

V and J are TRBV5-1 and TRBJ2-7; D possibly corresponds to TRBD2 (6 bases). V was trimmed by 4 bases and J by 3 bases, leaving 14 bases between them. Germline CDR1 reads SGHRS; CDR2 reads YFSETQ. CDR3 length: 14 amino acids. The CDR3 DNA follows: TGCGCCAGCAGCCAGGGCGGGACGAACTACGAGCAGTACTTC. As protein: CASSQGGTNYEQYF.

The rearrangement joins TRBV15 to TRBJ1-5; possibly TRBD1 for D (6 bases). The CDR3 extends over 16 amino acids. V shed 0 bases and J shed 1 base, with 10 bases lying between them. The germline V gene has CDR1 LNHNV and CDR2 YYDKDF (reference sequence). The CDR3 nucleotides are TGTGCCACCAGCAGAGAGGGGGCGCTGAGCAATCAGCCCCAGCATTTT. It specifies CATSREGALSNQPQHF.

The rearrangement joins TRBV29-1 to TRBJ2-7, with D unclear. Germline values: CDR1 SQVTM, CDR2 ANQGSEA. Trimming cost V 1 base and J 0 bases, with 4 bases left between them. The CDR3 covers 12 residues. The CDR3 DNA reads as TGCAGCGTTGAAGTCAACTCCTACGAGCAGTACTTC. This translates into CSVEVNSYEQYF.

This clone was recorded only once. This chain uses TRBV28 with TRBJ2-1, with 7 bases identical to TRBD2. V gave up 2 bases and J gave up 7 bases; unmatched junction bases: 5. The V gene's germline CDR1 is MDHEN and CDR2 SYDVKM. The length of the CDR3 is 14 residues. Here the CDR3 DNA reads TGTGCCAGCAGTTTAATAAGCGGGAAGAATGAGCAGTTCTTC. Its protein product is CASSLISGKNEQFF.

The rearrangement links TRBV7-8 to TRBJ2-5; TRBD2 is a possible D gene (6 bases). The CDR3 contains 14 residues. V lost 5 bases, J lost 5 bases, and 15 bases lay in between. The germline V gene encodes CDR1 SGHVS and CDR2 FQNEAQ. The CDR3 region is CASSLPGSEETQYF. The CDR3 DNA sequence: TGTGCCAGCAGCCTCCCCGGGAGTGAGGAGACCCAGTACTTC.

The table lists this clone with a few counts. This chain uses TRBV29-1 with TRBJ1-1; D gene unclear. V dropped 4 bases and J dropped 1 base, with 16 bases sitting between them. CDR1 is SQVTM and CDR2 is ANQGSEA in the germline V gene. This CDR3 spans 15 amino acids. The CDR3 sequence: CSVVVPGRQNTEAFF. In nucleotides, the CDR3 is TGCAGCGTTGTAGTCCCCGGCAGACAGAACACTGAAGCTTTCTTT.

V usage is TRBV6-1 and J usage is TRBJ2-7; 8 bases are shared with TRBD1. The CDR3 contains 15 residues. CDR1 and CDR2 (germline): MNHNS, SASEGT. Trimming at V came to 4 bases and at J to 6 bases, leaving 11 bases not matched to a gene. The chain's CDR3 is CASSGGGTGRGEQYF. CDR3 DNA: TGTGCCAGCAGTGGAGGCGGGACAGGTAGGGGCGAGCAGTACTTC.

This chain joins TRBV5-1 and TRBJ2-3; 8 nucleotides agree with TRBD2. Germline CDR1 is SGHRS and CDR2 is YFSETQ. The length of the CDR3 is 15 residues. The ends lost 0 bases at V and 3 bases at J; junction bases unmatched: 3. DNA of the CDR3: TGCGCCAGCAGCTTGGTGCCTAGCGGGACAGATACGCAGTATTTT. This gives the protein CASSLVPSGTDTQYF. Full variable domain (remainder filled in from reference TRBV5-1 and TRBJ2-3): KAGVTQTPRYLIKTRGQQVTLSCSPISGHRSVSWYQQTPGQGLQFLFEYFSETQRNKGNFPGRFSGRQFSNSRSEMNVSTLELGDSALYLCASSLVPSGTDTQYFGPGTRLTVL.

The chain has TRBV23-1 and TRBJ2-7; TRBD1 matches 8 bases. TRBV23-1 is known as an ORF, though its function is uncertain. V shed 4 bases, J shed 3 bases, and the junction held 8 bases outside the gene matches. CDR3 length: 15 residues. DNA of the CDR3: TGCGCCAGCAGTCCGGACAGGGAGACTAACTACGAGCAGTACTTC. Its translation is CASSPDRETNYEQYF.

Only a few counts were recorded for this clone. The V and J genes are TRBV10-3 and TRBJ1-4; D unresolved. V dropped 3 bases and J dropped 8 bases, with 16 bases sitting between them. This CDR3 is built from 15 residues. CDR1 and CDR2 (germline): ENHRY, SYGVKD. This CDR3 is CAISDRDTAREKLFF. In DNA form, the CDR3 reads TGTGCCATCAGTGACCGAGACACTGCCCGGGAAAAACTGTTTTTT.

This rearrangement joins TRBV7-2 to TRBJ2-5; D possibly corresponds to TRBD2 (6 bases). The germline V gene encodes CDR1 SGHTA and CDR2 FQGNSA. Trimming cost V 0 bases and J 5 bases, with 19 bases left between them. The CDR3 covers 17 residues. CDR3 DNA sequence: TGTGCCAGCAGCTTAGCTCTGGGGGGTGAGACGCCGGAGACCCAGTACTTC. Amino acids: CASSLALGGETPETQYF.